Listed below are T cell receptor beta chains from one sample, sequenced in a study of blood T cell repertoires in COVID-19. Some clones are missing from TCRdb's copy, which holds only in-frame ones; the method was immunoSEQ multiplex PCR. Among about 230,000 clones listed, 85% were seen once. Sequenced material: peripheral blood. Receptors were obtained from a man aged 35 to 55 with acute or convalescent COVID-19. Both conserved end residues are part of each CDR3. A D gene is named only where the DNA matches it firmly. Where a row states a size, it is once, few, many or the class of an expanded clone; other rows omit it.

cdr3_nt	cdr3_aa	clone_size	j_call	cdr3_length	d_call	v_call
TGTGCCAGCAGCTTGCTGGGGACTAGCGGGGGGTATGAGCAGTTCTTC	CASSLLGTSGGYEQFF	.	TRBJ2-1	16	TRBD2	TRBV7-3
TGTATTTCCGGGGGGCTTAATATCAATGAGCAGTTCTTC	CISGGLNINEQFF	.	TRBJ2-1	13	.	TRBV27
TGTGCCAGCAGCGCCCGGGACACATTAAACAATGAGCAGTTCTTC	CASSARDTLNNEQFF	.	TRBJ2-1	15	.	TRBV9
TGTGCCAGCAGTTACGGCGGGACTGAAGCTTTCTTT	CASSYGGTEAFF	.	TRBJ1-1	12	.	TRBV6-2/TRBV6-3
TGTGCCAGCAGCGTAGAACAGAGCTTCTATGGCTACACCTTC	CASSVEQSFYGYTF	.	TRBJ1-2	14	.	TRBV9
TGTGCCAGCTCACGCGAACAAGGGGACACTGAAGCTTTCTTT	CASSREQGDTEAFF	.	TRBJ1-1	14	.	TRBV18
TGTGCCAGCCGACTAGGACAGGGGGGTGAAAAACTGTTTTTT	CASRLGQGGEKLFF	.	TRBJ1-4	14	TRBD1	TRBV6-5
TGTGCCTGGAGTGGGCAGTACGAGCAGTACTTC	CAWSGQYEQYF	.	TRBJ2-7	11	.	TRBV30
TGTGCCAGCAGTTACTCTGTAACCACAACGAATGAGCAGTTCTTC	CASSYSVTTTNEQFF	.	TRBJ2-1	15	.	TRBV6-5
TGTGCCAGCAACTCCCGCGGGCCTTCCTATAATTCACCCCTCCACTTT	CASNSRGPSYNSPLHF	.	TRBJ1-6	16	.	TRBV7-2
TGTGCCAGCAGTTTCGCGGCAGGGAATCAGCCCCAGCATTTT	CASSFAAGNQPQHF	.	TRBJ1-5	14	.	TRBV27
TGTGCCAGCAGCCCGATTGGACAGAGTTATGAAGCTTTCTTT	CASSPIGQSYEAFF	.	TRBJ1-1	14	.	TRBV9
TGTGCCAGCAGCTTACCGGGACAGGGTGGAGAGACCCAGTACTTC	CASSLPGQGGETQYF	.	TRBJ2-5	15	TRBD1	TRBV7-6
TGTGCCAGTTCGGACTACTCCACAGATACGCAGTATTTT	CASSDYSTDTQYF	.	TRBJ2-3	13	.	TRBV19
TGCAGCGGGCGGGGGGCAGGCACAGATACGCAGTATTTT	CSGRGAGTDTQYF	.	TRBJ2-3	13	TRBD2	TRBV29-1
TGTGCCAGCAGCCCCCTGACGGGGGCCTACGAGCAGTACTTC	CASSPLTGAYEQYF	.	TRBJ2-7	14	.	TRBV9
TGTGCCAGCAGCCAAGATGGCGCTAGCGGGGGGGTCGAGCAAGAGACCCAGTACTTC	CASSQDGASGGVEQETQYF	.	TRBJ2-5	19	TRBD2	TRBV3-1/TRBV3-2
TGTGCCAGCAGCACACAGGGTGCTAATGAAAAACTGTTTTTT	CASSTQGANEKLFF	.	TRBJ1-4	14	.	TRBV5-6
TGCGCCAGTAGGACTAGCGGGGGGCCCACAGATACGCAGTATTTT	CASRTSGGPTDTQYF	.	TRBJ2-3	15	TRBD2	TRBV10-2
TGCGCCAGACCGACAGCGTATAGCAATCAGCCCCAGCATTTT	CARPTAYSNQPQHF	.	TRBJ1-5	14	.	TRBV5-1
TGTGCCAGCAGTATAACCGGGACTGCCCCCAACGAGCAGTACTTC	CASSITGTAPNEQYF	.	TRBJ2-7	15	.	TRBV6-6
TGTGCCACCTGCGCTAGCGGGGAGAGTACAGATACGCAGTATTTT	CATCASGESTDTQYF	.	TRBJ2-3	15	TRBD2	TRBV15
TGTGCCAGCAGCCAGGGTCGACAGGGCTCCGAGGAGGCTTTCTTT	CASSQGRQGSEEAFF	.	TRBJ1-1	15	TRBD1	TRBV3-1/TRBV3-2
TGTGCCAGCAGTCAACAGGGGTCTGGAAACACCATATATTTT	CASSQQGSGNTIYF	.	TRBJ1-3	14	TRBD1	TRBV2
TGCGCCAGCCGAATAGACAGGGGAACCGGGGAGCTGTTTTTT	CASRIDRGTGELFF	.	TRBJ2-2	14	TRBD1	TRBV10-1
TGTGCCGCCGAACAGATTATGAACACTGAAGCTTTCTTT	CAAEQIMNTEAFF	.	TRBJ1-1	13	.	TRBV10-3
TGTGCCAGCAGCCGGCCCCACAGGGTCGGTAATGAAAAACTGTTTTTT	CASSRPHRVGNEKLFF	few	TRBJ1-4	16	.	TRBV3-1/TRBV3-2
TGTGCCAGCCGTAGGGCTAGCAGAAACGACGAGCAGTACTTC	CASRRASRNDEQYF	once	TRBJ2-7	14	.	TRBV11-2
TGCAGCGCCTATGACGGGGAAGAGGCATATGGCTACACCTTC	CSAYDGEEAYGYTF	.	TRBJ1-2	14	.	TRBV29-1
TGTGCCAGCAGCGAAGCGGGTAGTCGACTGTTTTTT	CASSEAGSRLFF	few	TRBJ1-4	12	.	TRBV28
TGTGCCAGCAGTTACGGCGGGAAAGCTTTCTTT	CASSYGGKAFF	once	TRBJ1-1	11	.	TRBV6-2/TRBV6-3
TGCGCCAGCAGAACAGGGGGCGGAGAATCCTACGAGCAGTACTTC	CASRTGGGESYEQYF	.	TRBJ2-7	15	TRBD1	TRBV10-2
TGTGCCAGCATCCCACCCGGCAGGGCGACAATGGAAGCTTTCTTT	CASIPPGRATMEAFF	.	TRBJ1-1	15	.	TRBV28
TGTGCCACCAGCCTCGGGACAGGGGCCCCCAACTATGGCTACACCTTC	CATSLGTGAPNYGYTF	.	TRBJ1-2	16	TRBD1	TRBV15
TGTGCCAGCAGTTACTCGATTCTACACCAGTACAGGGGTTTCGCAGATACGCAGTATTTT	CASSYSILHQYRGFADTQYF	.	TRBJ2-3	20	TRBD1	TRBV6-7
TGTGCCAGCAGCCCAACAGGGGCCCTACCCACCGAAGCTTTCTTT	CASSPTGALPTEAFF	.	TRBJ1-1	15	TRBD1	TRBV7-9
TGTGCCAGCAGCAAAGGACAAAAAAACTATGGCTACACCTTC	CASSKGQKNYGYTF	.	TRBJ1-2	14	.	TRBV21-1
TGTGCCACCAGTGATCCAGGGGGCAGTGAAAAACTGTTTTTT	CATSDPGGSEKLFF	.	TRBJ1-4	14	TRBD1	TRBV24-1
TGTGCCAGCTCATCTACGACAGACTATGGCTACACCTTC	CASSSTTDYGYTF	.	TRBJ1-2	13	.	TRBV18
TGTGCCAGCACAGGGGACAGGGGATATCCAGATACGCAGTATTTT	CASTGDRGYPDTQYF	once	TRBJ2-3	15	TRBD1	TRBV25-1